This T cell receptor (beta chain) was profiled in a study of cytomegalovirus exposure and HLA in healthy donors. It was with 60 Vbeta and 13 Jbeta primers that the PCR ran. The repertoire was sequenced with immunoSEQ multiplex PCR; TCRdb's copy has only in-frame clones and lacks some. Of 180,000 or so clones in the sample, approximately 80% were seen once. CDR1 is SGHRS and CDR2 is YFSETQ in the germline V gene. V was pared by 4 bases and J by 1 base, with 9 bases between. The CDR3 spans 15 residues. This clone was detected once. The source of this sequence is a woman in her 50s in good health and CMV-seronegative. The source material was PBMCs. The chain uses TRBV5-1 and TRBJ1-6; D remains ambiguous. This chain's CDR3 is CASSPGGSYNSPLHF. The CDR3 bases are TGCGCCAGCAGCCCCGGAGGGTCCTATAATTCACCCCTCCACTTT.